The entry below gives a single T cell receptor beta chain sequence along with its context. Its antigen is unknown. Qualities for individual bases were not recorded, and no much larger clone is one base off. The sample belongs to a study of blood T cell repertoires in COVID-19 (dated by TCRdb to the early 2020s). The study in broad terms: Samples from collaborators originated in the United States, Italy and Spain and spanned both the acute and convalescent phases of COVID-19. Sample metadata almost always included a de-identified subject ID, COVID-19 status, age in years and sex. Samples came from the ongoing ImmuneRACE study (first 160 participants) plus 1,254 subjects from 6 global collaborators. The prospective study material was composed of cDNA or gDNA derived from T cells, B-cell-depleted T cells, or PBMCs. Where HLA class I and class II types were available, the types were taken from metadata supplied by the sample provider, not from assay-based typing. The repertoires were released in a freely available public database meant as a resource for research on the immune response to SARS-CoV-2. Subjects who had been exposed to COVID-19, were actively infected with it, or had recovered from it provided the deeply sampled blood TCRbeta repertoires that made up the dataset. What the authors observed across the whole study: How much clinical and demographic metadata was included differed by source and by participant, and the metadata was provided uncurated.

Whole blood was collected in K2EDTA tubes by collaborating institutions according to the institutions' own protocols. For TCRbeta analysis, collaborators shipped samples as frozen whole blood, isolated PBMCs, or DNA extracted from either of those sample types. TCRbeta CDR3 regions were amplified from genomic DNA by means of the immunoSEQ Assay, a bias-controlled multiplex PCR. The authors' analysis ran thus. The number of nucleated cells in each sample was estimated from the amplification of reference gene primers within the assay. To quantify the absolute abundance of each unique TCRbeta CDR3 rearrangement, sequence reads were collapsed and filtered. Productive Simpson clonality was computed per sample as the square root of Simpson's diversity index over productive rearrangements. TCRdb limited this immuneACCESS table to in-frame rearrangements with V and J called. A share of clones is missing; checked studies link under half to unresolved V genes, and the rest is unexplained. That table gives V, J and clone size, and the DNA gave D and trimming. The sample profile shows fewer than 200,000 clones; about four fifths of them were found once. The ten largest clonotypes hold 5.5% to 7.5% of the sample.

Germline trimming amounts to 1 base on V and 6 bases on J, with 9 as the count of junction bases outside the gene matches. CDR3 length: 17 amino acids, cysteine to phenylalanine. Only the CDR3 DNA stays, 51 bases, in frame from base 1. Reading the germline V gene gives CDR1 KGHSH and CDR2 LQKENI. The receptor comes from a human donor in a cohort sampled during active COVID-19. Source material: peripheral blood. The chain links TRBV18 with TRBJ2-2, and 9 junctional nucleotides match TRBD2. The DNA sequence is given as TGTGCCAGCTCACCACTAGCGGGGGAGCTAAACCCCGGGGAGCTGTTTTTT. It translates to CASSPLAGELNPGELFF.